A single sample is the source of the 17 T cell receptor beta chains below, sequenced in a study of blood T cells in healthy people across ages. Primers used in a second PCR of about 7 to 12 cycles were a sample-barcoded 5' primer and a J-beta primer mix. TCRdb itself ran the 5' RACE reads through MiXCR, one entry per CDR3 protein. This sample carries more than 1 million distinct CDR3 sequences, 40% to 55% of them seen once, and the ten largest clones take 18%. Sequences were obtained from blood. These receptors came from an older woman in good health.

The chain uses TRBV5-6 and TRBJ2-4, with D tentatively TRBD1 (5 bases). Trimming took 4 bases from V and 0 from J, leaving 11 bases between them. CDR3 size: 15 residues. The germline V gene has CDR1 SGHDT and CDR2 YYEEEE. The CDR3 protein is CASSHRSLAKNIQYF. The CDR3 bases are TGTGCCAGCAGCCACAGGAGTTTAGCCAAAAACATTCAGTACTTC.

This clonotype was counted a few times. In nucleotides, the CDR3 is TGTGCCAGCAGCCAGGACAGATACAATGAGCAGTTCTTC. Translating it yields CASSQDRYNEQFF. The chain employs TRBV3-1 and TRBJ2-1; D might be TRBD1 (6 bases). Trimming cost V 3 bases and J 4 bases, with 7 bases left between them. The CDR3 covers 13 residues. Germline V gene lookup returns CDR1 LGHDT and CDR2 YNNKEL (reference sequence).

The CDR3 sequence: CSVAPTATNYGYTF. CDR3 nucleotides: TGCAGCGTTGCCCCGACGGCAACTAACTATGGCTACACCTTC. The V gene is TRBV29-1, the J gene TRBJ1-2; D is undetermined. Between the trimmed V and J ends, which lost 4 bases and 0 bases, there was a span of 12 bases. The germline gives CDR1 SQVTM, CDR2 ANQGSEA. The length of the CDR3 is 14 residues.

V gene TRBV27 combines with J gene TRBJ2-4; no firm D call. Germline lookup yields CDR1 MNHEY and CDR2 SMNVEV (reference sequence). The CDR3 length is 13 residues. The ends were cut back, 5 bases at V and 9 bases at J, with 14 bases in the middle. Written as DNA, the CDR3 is TGTGCCAGCAGTATAGACCGGTGGGGCATTCAGTACTTC. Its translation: CASSIDRWGIQYF.

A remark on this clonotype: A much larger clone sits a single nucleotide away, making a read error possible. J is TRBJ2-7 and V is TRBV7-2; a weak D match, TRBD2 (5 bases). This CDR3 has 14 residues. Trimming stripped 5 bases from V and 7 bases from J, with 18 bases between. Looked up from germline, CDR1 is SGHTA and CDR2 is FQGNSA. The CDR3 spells CASSRVGAQVEQYF. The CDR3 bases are TGTGCCAGCAGCCGAGTGGGAGCCCAAGTGGAGCAGTACTTC.

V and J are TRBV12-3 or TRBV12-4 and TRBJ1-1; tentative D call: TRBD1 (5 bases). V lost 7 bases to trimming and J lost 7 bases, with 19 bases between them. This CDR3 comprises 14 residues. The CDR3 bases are TGTGCCAGCAATCAGAGGACCAGGGAGAGTGAAGCTTTCTTT. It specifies CASNQRTRESEAFF.

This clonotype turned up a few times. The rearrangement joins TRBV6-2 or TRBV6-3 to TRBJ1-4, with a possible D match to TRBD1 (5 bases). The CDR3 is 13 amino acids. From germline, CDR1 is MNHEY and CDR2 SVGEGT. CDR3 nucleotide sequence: TGTGCGGCTCAACGGGGGGGATACGAAAAACTGTTTTTT. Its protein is CAAQRGGYEKLFF.

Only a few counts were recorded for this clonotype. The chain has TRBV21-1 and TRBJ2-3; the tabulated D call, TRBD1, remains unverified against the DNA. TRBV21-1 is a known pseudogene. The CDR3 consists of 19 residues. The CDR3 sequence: CASSRGQSPGPSCTDTQYF. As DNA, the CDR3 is TGTGCCAGCAGCAGAGGACAGAGCCCGGGACCGAGTTGCACAGATACGCAGTATTTT.

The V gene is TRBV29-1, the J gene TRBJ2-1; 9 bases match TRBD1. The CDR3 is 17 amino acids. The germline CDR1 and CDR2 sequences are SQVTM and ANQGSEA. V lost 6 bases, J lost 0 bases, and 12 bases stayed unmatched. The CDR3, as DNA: TGCAGCGTCTTTTCGTTGGGACAGGGTGGCTCCTACAATGAGCAGTTCTTC. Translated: CSVFSLGQGGSYNEQFF.

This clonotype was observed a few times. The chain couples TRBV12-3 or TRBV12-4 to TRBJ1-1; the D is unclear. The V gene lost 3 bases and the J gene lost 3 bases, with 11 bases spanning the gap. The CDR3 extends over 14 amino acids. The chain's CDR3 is CASSLAPLDTEAFF. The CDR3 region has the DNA TGTGCCAGCAGTTTGGCTCCATTGGACACTGAAGCTTTCTTT.

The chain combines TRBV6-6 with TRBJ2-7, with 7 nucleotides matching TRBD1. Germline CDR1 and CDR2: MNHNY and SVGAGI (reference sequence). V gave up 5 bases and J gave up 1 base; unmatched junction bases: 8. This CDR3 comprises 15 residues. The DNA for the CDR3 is TGTGCCAGCAGTGATACAGGGGAGAGGTCCTACGAGCAGTACTTC. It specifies CASSDTGERSYEQYF.

The DNA for the CDR3 is TGTGCCAGCAGTTTAACTAGTGGGTGGTACAATGAGCAGTTCTTC. Protein: CASSLTSGWYNEQFF. This sequence joins TRBV12-3 or TRBV12-4 and TRBJ2-1; D possibly corresponds to TRBD2 (5 bases). The CDR3 covers 15 residues. Trimming removed 2 bases from V and 4 bases from J, with 12 bases in between.

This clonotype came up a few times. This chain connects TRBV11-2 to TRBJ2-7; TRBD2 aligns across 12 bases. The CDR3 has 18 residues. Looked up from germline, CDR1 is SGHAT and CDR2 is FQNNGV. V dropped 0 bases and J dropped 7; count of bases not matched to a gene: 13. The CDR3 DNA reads TGTGCCAGCAGCTTAGAACTAGCGGGAGGACTGCGAGGTGGAGAGCAGTACTTC. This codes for CASSLELAGGLRGGEQYF.

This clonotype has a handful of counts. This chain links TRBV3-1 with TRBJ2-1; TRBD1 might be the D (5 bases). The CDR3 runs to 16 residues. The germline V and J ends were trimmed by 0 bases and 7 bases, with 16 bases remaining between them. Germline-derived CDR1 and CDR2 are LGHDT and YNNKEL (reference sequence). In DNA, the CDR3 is TGTGCCAGCAGCCAAGAAGGGGCAGGGAAGAGGAATGAGCAGTTCTTC. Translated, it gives CASSQEGAGKRNEQFF.

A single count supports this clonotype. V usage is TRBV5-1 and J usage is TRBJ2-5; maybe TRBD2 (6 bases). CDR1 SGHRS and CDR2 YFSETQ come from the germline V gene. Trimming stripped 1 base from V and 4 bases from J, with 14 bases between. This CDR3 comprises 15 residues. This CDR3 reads CASSLLRRAGETQYF. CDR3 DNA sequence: TGCGCCAGCAGCTTGCTCAGGAGGGCCGGAGAGACCCAGTACTTC. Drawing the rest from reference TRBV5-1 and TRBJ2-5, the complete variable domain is KAGVTQTPRYLIKTRGQQVTLSCSPISGHRSVSWYQQTPGQGLQFLFEYFSETQRNKGNFPGRFSGRQFSNSRSEMNVSTLELGDSALYLCASSLLRRAGETQYFGPGTRLLVL.

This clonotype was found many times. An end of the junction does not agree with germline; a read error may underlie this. CDR3 in DNA: TGCGCCAGCAGCTTAACCGCCGCAGATACGCAGTATTTT. Its protein is CASSLTAADTQYF. The chain uses TRBV12-3 or TRBV12-4 and TRBJ2-3; the D is unclear. CDR3 length: 13 residues.

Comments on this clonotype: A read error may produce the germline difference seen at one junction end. The CDR3 here is CASSPLGNTGEPFF. CDR3 in DNA: TGTGCCAGCAGTCCCCTGGGCAACACCGGGGAGCCGTTTTTT. The rearrangement links TRBV7-3 to TRBJ2-2; a weak D match, TRBD2 (5 bases). CDR1 and CDR2 from the germline V gene are SGHTA and FQGTGA. This CDR3 contains 14 residues.